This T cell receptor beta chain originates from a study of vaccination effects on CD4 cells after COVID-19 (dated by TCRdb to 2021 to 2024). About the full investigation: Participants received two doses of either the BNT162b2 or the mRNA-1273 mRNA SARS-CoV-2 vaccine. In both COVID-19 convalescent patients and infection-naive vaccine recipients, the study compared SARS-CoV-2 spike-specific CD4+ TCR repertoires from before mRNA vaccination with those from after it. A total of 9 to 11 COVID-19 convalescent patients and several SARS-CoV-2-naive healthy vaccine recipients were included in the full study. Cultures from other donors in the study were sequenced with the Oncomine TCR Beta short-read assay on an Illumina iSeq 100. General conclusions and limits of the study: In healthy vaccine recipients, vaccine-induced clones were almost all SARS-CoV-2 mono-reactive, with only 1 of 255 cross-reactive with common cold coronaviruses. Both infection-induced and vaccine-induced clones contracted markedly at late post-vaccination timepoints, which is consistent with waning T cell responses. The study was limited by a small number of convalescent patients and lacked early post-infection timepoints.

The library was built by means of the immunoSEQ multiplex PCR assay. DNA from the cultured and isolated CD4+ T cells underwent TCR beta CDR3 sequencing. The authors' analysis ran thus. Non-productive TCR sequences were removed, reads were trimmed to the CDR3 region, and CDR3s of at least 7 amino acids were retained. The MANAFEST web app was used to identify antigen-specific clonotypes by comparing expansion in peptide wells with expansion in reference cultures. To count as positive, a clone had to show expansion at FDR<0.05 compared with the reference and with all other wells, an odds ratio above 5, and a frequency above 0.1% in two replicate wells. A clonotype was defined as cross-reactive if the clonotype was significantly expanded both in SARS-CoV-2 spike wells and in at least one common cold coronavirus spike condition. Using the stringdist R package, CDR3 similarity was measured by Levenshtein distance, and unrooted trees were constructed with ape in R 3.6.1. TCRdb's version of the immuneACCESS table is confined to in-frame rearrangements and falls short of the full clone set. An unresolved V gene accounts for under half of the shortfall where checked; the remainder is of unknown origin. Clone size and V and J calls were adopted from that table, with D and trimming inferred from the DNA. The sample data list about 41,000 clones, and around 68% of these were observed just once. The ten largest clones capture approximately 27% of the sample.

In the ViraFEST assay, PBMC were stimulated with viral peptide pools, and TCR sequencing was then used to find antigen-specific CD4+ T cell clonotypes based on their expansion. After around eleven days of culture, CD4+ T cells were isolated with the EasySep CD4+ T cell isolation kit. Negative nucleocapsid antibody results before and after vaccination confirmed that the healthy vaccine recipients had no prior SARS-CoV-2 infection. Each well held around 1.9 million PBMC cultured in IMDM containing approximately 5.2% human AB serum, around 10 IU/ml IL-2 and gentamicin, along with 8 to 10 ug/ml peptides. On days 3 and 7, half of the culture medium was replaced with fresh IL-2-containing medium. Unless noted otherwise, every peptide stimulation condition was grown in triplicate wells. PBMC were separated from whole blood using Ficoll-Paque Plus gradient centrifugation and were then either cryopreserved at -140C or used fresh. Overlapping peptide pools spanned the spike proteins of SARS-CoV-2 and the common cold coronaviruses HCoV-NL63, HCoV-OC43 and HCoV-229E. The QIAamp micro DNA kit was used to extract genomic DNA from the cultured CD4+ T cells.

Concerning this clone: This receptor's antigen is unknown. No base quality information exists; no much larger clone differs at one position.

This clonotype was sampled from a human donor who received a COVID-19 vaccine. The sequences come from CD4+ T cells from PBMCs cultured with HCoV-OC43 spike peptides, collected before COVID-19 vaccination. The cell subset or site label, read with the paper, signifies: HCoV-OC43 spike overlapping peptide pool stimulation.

The DNA sequence reads TGTGCCAGCAGTTCCCTGTTTAGCGTCTCCTACGAGCAGTACTTC. The resulting protein is CASSSLFSVSYEQYF. The V gene is TRBV28 and the J gene is TRBJ2-7, with TRBD2 tentatively as D gene (5 bases match). Trimming at the junction amounts to 4 bases on V and 0 bases on J, and the germline ends lie 13 bases apart. The CDR1 and CDR2 encoded by the germline V gene are MDHEN and SYDVKM. The CDR3 runs 15 amino acids, cysteine and phenylalanine included. Just the 45-base CDR3 DNA is kept, in frame starting at base 1.